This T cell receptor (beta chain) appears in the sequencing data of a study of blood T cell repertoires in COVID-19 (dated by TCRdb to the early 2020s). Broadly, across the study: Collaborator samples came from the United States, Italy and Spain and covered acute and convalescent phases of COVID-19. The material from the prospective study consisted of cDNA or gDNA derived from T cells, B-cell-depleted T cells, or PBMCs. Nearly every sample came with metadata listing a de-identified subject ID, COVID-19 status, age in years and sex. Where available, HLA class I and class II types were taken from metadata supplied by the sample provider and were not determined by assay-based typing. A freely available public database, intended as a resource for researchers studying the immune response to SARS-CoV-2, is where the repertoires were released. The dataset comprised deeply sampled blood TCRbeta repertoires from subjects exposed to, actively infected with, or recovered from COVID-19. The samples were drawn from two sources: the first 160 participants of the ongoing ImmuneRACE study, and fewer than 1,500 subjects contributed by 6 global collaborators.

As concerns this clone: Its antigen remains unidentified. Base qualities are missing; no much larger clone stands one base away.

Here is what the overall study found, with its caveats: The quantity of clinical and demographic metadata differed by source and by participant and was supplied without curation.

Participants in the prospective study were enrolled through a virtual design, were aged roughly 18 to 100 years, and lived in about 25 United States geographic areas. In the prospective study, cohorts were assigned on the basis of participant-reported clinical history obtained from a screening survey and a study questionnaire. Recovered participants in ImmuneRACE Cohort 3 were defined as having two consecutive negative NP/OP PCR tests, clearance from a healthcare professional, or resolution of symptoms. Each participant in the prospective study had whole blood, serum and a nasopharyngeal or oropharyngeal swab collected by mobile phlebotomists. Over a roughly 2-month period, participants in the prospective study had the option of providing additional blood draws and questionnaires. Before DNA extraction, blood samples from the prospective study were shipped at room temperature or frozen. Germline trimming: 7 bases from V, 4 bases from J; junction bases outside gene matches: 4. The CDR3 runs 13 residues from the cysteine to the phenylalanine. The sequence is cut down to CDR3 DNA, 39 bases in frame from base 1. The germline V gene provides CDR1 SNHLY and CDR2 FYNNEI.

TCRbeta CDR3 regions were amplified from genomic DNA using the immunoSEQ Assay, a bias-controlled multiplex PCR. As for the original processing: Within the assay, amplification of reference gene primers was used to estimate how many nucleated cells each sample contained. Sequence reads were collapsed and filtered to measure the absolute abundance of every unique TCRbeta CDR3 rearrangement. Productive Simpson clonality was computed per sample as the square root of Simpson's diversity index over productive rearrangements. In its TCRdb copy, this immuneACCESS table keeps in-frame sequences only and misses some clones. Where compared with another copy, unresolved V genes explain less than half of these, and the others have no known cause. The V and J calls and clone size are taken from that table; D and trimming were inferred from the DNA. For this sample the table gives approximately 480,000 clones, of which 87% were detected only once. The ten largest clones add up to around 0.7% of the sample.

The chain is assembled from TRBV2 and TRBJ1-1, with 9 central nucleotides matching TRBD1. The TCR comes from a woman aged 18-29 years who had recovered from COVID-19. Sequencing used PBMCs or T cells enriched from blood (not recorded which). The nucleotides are TGTGCCAGCAAGGGACAGGGACGCACTGAAGCTTTCTTT. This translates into CASKGQGRTEAFF. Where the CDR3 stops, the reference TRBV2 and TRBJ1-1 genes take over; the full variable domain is EPEVTQTPSHQVTQMGQEVILRCVPISNHLYFYWYRQILGQKVEFLVSFYNNEISEKSEIFDDQFSVERPDGSNFTLKIRSTKLEDSAMYFCASKGQGRTEAFFGQGTRLTVV.